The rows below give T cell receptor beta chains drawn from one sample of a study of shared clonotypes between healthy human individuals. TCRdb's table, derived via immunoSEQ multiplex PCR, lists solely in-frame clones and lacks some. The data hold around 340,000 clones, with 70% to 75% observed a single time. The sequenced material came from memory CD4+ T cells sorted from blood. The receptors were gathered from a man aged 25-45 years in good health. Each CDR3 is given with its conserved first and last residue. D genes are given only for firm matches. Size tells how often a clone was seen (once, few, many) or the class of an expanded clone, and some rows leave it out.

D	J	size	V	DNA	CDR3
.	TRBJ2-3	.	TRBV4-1	TGCGCCAGCAGCCAAGAAGGGATCGGGACAGATACGCAGTATTTT	CASSQEGIGTDTQYF
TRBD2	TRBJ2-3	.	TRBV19	TGTGCCAGTAGTCTAGCGGGAGGCACAGATACGCAGTATTTT	CASSLAGGTDTQYF
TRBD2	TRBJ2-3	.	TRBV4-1	TGCGCCAGCAGCCAAGATGTTAGGCGGGAGGGGAGTCATACGCAGTATTTT	CASSQDVRREGSHTQYF
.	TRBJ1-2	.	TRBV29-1	TGCAGCGCTGGAAAGGGACGTGAGAACTATGGCTACACCTTC	CSAGKGRENYGYTF
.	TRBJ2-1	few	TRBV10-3	TGTGCCATCAGTGAAGGAGAGAAGTTTGTAAATGAGCAGTTCTTC	CAISEGEKFVNEQFF
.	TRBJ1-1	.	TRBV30	TGTGCCTGGAGGGGGGTGGCGAACACTGAAGCTTTCTTT	CAWRGVANTEAFF
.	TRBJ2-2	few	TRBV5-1	TGCGCCAGCAGCTTTTCCGGGAACACCGGGGAGCTGTTTTTT	CASSFSGNTGELFF
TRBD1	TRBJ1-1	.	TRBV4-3	TGCGCCAGCAGCCAAGAAGGGGGCCCACAAAGGAACACTGAAGCTTTCTTT	CASSQEGGPQRNTEAFF
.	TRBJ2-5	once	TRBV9	TGTGCCAGCAGCGTAGTTACGGGAGCCCAAGAGACCCAGTACTTC	CASSVVTGAQETQYF
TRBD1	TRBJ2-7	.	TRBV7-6	TGTGCCAGCAGCTTCGGCGGGACAGGATACTACGAGCAGTACTTC	CASSFGGTGYYEQYF
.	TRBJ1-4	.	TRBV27	TGTGCCAGCAGCAACGTTCGGCGACGAGAAAAACTGTTTTTT	CASSNVRRREKLFF
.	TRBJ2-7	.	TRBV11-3	TGTGCCAGCAGCCCCGGTGGAGGGAGCTACGAGCAGTACTTC	CASSPGGGSYEQYF
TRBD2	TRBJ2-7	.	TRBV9	TGTGCCAGCAGCGTCGGGACTAGCGGGTCCTACGAGCAGTACTTC	CASSVGTSGSYEQYF
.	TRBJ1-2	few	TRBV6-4	TGTGCCAGCAGTGACGGGTCCAGTTCCTATGGCTACACCTTC	CASSDGSSSYGYTF
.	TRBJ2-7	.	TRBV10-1	TGCGCCAGCAGTAAGGGTTCCTACGAGCAGTACTTC	CASSKGSYEQYF
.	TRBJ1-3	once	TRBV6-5	TGTGCCAGCAGTCGAGACAGATTCTCTGGAAACACCATATATTTT	CASSRDRFSGNTIYF
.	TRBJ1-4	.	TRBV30	TGTGCCTGGAGTGGCCTCAGTAATGAAAAACTGTTTTTT	CAWSGLSNEKLFF
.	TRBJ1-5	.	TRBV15	TGTGCCACCAGCAGAGGAGGGGTCAATCAGCCCCAGCATTTT	CATSRGGVNQPQHF
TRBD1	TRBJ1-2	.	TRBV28	TGTGCCAGCAGTCTAGGGACAGTTAACTATGGCTACACCTTC	CASSLGTVNYGYTF
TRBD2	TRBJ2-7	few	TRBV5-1	TGCGCCAGCAGCTTGCGACCTAGCGGGAGTCTTTCCGAGCAGTACTTC	CASSLRPSGSLSEQYF
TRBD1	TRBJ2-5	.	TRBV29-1	TGCAGCAAGACAGGGTTTGGCGAGACCCAGTACTTC	CSKTGFGETQYF
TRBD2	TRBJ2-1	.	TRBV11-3	TGTGCCAGCAGCTTGACTAGCGGAGCCCACAATGAGCAGTTCTTC	CASSLTSGAHNEQFF
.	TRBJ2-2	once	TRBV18	TGTGCCAGCTCACCTCGTAAGGGGCGGGTCCGCGACACCGGGGAGCTGTTTTTT	CASSPRKGRVRDTGELFF
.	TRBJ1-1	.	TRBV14	TGTGCCAGCAGCCAGCAGGGATTTATGACTGAAGCTTTCTTT	CASSQQGFMTEAFF
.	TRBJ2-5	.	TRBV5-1	TGCGCCAGCAGCTTACAGGGAGGGGAGACCCAGTACTTC	CASSLQGGETQYF
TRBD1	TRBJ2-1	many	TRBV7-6	TGTGCCAGCAGCTTAAAGGTTTCGCTGCAGGGGGCGGCGAATGAGCAGTTCTTC	CASSLKVSLQGAANEQFF
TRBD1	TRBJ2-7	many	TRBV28	TGTGCCAGCAGTTTACCCACGGACAGGACCGAGCAGTACTTC	CASSLPTDRTEQYF
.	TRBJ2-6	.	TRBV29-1	TGCAGCGTTGATGGAGGGGCCAACGTCCTGACTTTC	CSVDGGANVLTF
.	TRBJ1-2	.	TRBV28	TGTGCCAGCAGTAATCTAGGGGTGATCTATGGCTACACCTTC	CASSNLGVIYGYTF
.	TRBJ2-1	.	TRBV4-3	TGCGCCAGCAGCCAAGATCACCGCCCTTACAATGAGCAGTTCTTC	CASSQDHRPYNEQFF
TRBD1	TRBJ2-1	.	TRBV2	TGTGCCAGCAGAACCCGGACAGGGCTTTACAATGAGCAGTTCTTC	CASRTRTGLYNEQFF
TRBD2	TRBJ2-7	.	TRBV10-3	TGTGCCATCAGTGAGTCCAGGAGCGGGAGGGCCGCCTACGAGCAGTACTTC	CAISESRSGRAAYEQYF
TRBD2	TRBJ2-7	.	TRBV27	TGTGCCAGCAGGGGAAGCGGGGACCTTTCCTACGAGCAGTACTTC	CASRGSGDLSYEQYF
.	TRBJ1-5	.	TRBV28	TGTGCCAGCGAACGAAAGGGAAATCAGCCCCAGCATTTT	CASERKGNQPQHF
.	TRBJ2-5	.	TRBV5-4	TGTGCCAGCAGCTTGGAGGGGCCCCGGATGTACCAAGAGACCCAGTACTTC	CASSLEGPRMYQETQYF
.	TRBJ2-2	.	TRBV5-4	TGTGCCAGCAGCTTGACAGTCACGAACACCGGGGAGCTGTTTTTT	CASSLTVTNTGELFF
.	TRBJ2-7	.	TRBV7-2	TGTGCCAGCAGGTTGAGCAGGTCGTCCTACGAGCAGTACTTC	CASRLSRSSYEQYF
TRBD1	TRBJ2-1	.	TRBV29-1	TGCAGCGGGAGTACCGGGACAGGGGGCGCGAATGAGCAGTTCTTC	CSGSTGTGGANEQFF
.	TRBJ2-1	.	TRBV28	TGTGCCAGCAGCCTGGGGGGGCGATACAATGAGCAGTTCTTC	CASSLGGRYNEQFF
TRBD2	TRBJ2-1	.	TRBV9	TGTGCCAGCAGCCTCCCCGGGACTAGCGGATACAATGAGCAGTTCTTC	CASSLPGTSGYNEQFF
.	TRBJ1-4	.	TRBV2	TGTGCCAGCAGTGTCAGGGGCGGCAGTGAAAAACTGTTTTTT	CASSVRGGSEKLFF
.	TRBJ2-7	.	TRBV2	TGTGCCAGCAGAGGACCCGTATACGAGCAGTACTTC	CASRGPVYEQYF
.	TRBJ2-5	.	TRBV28	TGTGCCAGCAGTCCCGGCATCCTTGGGGAGACCCAGTACTTC	CASSPGILGETQYF
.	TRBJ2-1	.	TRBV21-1	TGTGCCAGCAGCAAAGATCCTAGCGGGAGGGTATACAATGAGCAGTTCTTC	CASSKDPSGRVYNEQFF
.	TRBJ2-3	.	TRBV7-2	TGTGCCAGCAGCCTCGTAGATACGCAGTATTTT	CASSLVDTQYF
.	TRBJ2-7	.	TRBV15	TGTGCCACCAGCAGAGATTACGGGAACGAGCAGTACTTC	CATSRDYGNEQYF
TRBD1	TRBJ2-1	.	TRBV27	TGTGCCAGCAGTTACGGACAGGGGATTACCAATGAGCAGTTCTTC	CASSYGQGITNEQFF
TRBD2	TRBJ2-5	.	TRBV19	TGTGCCAGCAAGGGGCCTAGCGGGATTTTCCAAGAGACCCAGTACTTC	CASKGPSGIFQETQYF
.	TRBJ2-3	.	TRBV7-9	TGTGCCAGCAGCTTACCTGCTCCTAGCACAGATACGCAGTATTTT	CASSLPAPSTDTQYF
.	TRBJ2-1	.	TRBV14	TGTGCCAGCAGCCAAGACAGGGTTACTGAGCAGTTCTTC	CASSQDRVTEQFF
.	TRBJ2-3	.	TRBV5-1	TGCGCCAGCAGCTCCCCGGAGCTGGATACGCAGTATTTT	CASSSPELDTQYF
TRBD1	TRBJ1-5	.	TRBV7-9	TGTGCCAGCAGCTCGCAGGGGGCCCAGCCCCAGCATTTT	CASSSQGAQPQHF
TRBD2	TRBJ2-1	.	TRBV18	TGTGCCAGCTCAATCGGGAGGGCCCAACGACTTTACTATGAGCAGTTCTTC	CASSIGRAQRLYYEQFF
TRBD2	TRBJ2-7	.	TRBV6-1	TGTGCCAGCAGTGGGGGGACTAGCGGGATAAGGGAGCAGTACTTC	CASSGGTSGIREQYF
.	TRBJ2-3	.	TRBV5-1	TGCGCCAGCAGCTTGGACGGGAGAGATACGCAGTATTTT	CASSLDGRDTQYF
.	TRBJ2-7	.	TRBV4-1	TGCGCCAGCAGCCAAGACACTGATCGGGAGCAGTACTTC	CASSQDTDREQYF
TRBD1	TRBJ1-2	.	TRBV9	TGTGCCAGCAACGAGACAGGGACAAACTATGGCTACACCTTC	CASNETGTNYGYTF
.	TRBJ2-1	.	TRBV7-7	TGTGCCAGCAGCACCAGGAATGAGCAGTTCTTC	CASSTRNEQFF
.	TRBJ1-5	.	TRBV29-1	TGCAGCGTTGGTAAGGGATTGGGTCAGCCCCAGCATTTT	CSVGKGLGQPQHF